This TCR beta chain was sequenced for a study of blood T cell repertoires in COVID-19. Across the study: There were acute and convalescent COVID-19 samples, and they came from the United States, Italy and Spain. PBMCs, B-cell-depleted T cells, or T cells were the source of the cDNA or gDNA that made up the material.

Per the authors' pipeline: Reference gene primer amplification gave nucleated cell count estimates. Assay: immunoSEQ multiplex PCR; the TCRdb copy retains only in-frame clones and omits some. D and trimming come from the DNA, and the V and J calls and clone size come from that table. Among a few hundred thousand clones, 85% to 90% were seen once, and the ten largest hold less than 2%. The study assigned cohorts using participant-reported clinical history. The CDR3 totals 15 residues. Germline V lookup: CDR1 SNHLY, CDR2 FYNNEI. With 6 bases clipped from V and 2 bases from J, the junction kept 7 bases outside the gene matches.

Sample: PBMCs or T cells enriched from blood (not recorded which). The TCR was taken from a woman aged 18-35 years with acute COVID-19. J is TRBJ2-7 and V is TRBV2, with TRBD1 identical over 10 bases. The CDR3 here is CASRTGTGVPYEQYF. The CDR3 nucleotides are TGTGCCAGCAGAACCGGGACAGGGGTCCCCTACGAGCAGTACTTC.